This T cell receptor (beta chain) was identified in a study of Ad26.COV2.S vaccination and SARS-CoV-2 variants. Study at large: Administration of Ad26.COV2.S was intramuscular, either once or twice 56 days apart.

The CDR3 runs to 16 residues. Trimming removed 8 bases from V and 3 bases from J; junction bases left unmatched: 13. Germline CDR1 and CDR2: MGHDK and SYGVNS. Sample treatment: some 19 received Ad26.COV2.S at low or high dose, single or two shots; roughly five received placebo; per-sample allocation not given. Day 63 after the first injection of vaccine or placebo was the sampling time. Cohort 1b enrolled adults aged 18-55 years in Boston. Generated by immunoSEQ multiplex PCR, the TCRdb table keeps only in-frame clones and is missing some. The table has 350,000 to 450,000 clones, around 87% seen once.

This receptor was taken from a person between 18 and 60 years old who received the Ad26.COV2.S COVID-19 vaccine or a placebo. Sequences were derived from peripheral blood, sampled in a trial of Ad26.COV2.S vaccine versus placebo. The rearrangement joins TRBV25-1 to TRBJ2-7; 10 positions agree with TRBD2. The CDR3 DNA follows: TGTGCCAGCGGAGAAGTTCTTAGCGGGGGGCGCTACGAGCAGTACTTC. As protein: CASGEVLSGGRYEQYF.